What follows is one T cell receptor beta chain and its context. This specimen comes from a study of blood T cell repertoires in COVID-19. At the level of the study: From the United States, Italy and Spain came samples of acute and convalescent COVID-19.

Trimming cost V 8 bases and J 0 bases, with 13 bases left between them. CDR3 length: 14 residues. Germline-derived CDR1 and CDR2 are LNHDA and SQIVND (reference sequence). Measured with immunoSEQ multiplex PCR; TCRdb has only the in-frame clones, and not every one. The sample has roughly 93,000 clones; roughly 80% are singletons. The chain combines TRBV19 with TRBJ1-2; D is perhaps TRBD1 (5 bases). This clonotype was obtained from an elderly woman with acute or convalescent COVID-19. Sequencing was performed on peripheral blood. The CDR3 reads CASGDRPANYGYTF. The CDR3 bases are TGTGCCAGTGGAGACAGACCAGCTAACTATGGCTACACCTTC.